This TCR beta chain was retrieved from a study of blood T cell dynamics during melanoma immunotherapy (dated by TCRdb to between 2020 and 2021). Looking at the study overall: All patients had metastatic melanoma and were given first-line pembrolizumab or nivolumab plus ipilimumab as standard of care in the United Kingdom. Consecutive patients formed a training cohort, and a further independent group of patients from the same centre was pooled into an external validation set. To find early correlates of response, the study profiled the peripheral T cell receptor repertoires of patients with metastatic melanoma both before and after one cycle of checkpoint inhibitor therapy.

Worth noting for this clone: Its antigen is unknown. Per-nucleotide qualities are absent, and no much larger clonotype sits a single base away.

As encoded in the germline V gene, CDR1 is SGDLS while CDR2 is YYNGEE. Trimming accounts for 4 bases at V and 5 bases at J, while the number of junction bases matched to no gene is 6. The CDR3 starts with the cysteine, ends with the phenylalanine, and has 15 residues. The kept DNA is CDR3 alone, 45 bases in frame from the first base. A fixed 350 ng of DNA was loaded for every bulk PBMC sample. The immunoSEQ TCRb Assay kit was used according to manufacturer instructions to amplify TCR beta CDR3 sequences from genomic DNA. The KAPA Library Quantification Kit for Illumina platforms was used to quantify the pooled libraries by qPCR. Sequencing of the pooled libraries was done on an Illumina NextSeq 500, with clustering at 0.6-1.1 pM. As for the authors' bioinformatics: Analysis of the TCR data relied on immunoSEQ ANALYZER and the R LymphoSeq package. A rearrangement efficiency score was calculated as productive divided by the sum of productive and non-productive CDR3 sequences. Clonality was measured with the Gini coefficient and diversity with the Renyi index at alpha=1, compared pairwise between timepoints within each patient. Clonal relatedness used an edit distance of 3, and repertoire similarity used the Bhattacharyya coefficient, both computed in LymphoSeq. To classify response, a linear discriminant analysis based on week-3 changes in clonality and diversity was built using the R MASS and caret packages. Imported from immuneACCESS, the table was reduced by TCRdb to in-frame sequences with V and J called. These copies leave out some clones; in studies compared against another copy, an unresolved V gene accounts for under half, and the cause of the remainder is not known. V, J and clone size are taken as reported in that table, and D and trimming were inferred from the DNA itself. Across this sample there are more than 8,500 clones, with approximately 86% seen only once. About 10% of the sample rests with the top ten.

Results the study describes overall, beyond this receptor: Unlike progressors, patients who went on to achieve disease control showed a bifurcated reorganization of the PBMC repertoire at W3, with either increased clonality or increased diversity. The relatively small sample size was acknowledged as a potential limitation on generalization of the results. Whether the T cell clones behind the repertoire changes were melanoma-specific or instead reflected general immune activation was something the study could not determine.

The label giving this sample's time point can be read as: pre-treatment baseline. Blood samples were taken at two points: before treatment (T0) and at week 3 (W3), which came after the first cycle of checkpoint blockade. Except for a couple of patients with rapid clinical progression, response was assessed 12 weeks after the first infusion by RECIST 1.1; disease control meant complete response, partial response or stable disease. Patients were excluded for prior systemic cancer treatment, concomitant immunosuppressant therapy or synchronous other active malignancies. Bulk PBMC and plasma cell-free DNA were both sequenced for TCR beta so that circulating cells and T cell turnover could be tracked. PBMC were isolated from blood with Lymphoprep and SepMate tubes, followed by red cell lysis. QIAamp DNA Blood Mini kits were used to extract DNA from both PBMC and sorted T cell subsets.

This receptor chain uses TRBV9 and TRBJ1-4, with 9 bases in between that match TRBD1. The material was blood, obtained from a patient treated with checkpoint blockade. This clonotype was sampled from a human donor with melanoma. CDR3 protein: CASSTRQGENEKLFF. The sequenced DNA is TGTGCCAGCAGCACCAGACAGGGGGAAAATGAAAAACTGTTTTTT.